Shown below are 20 T cell receptor beta chains from a single sample sequenced in a study of blood T cell repertoires in COVID-19. Assay: immunoSEQ multiplex PCR; the TCRdb copy retains only in-frame clones and omits some. The sample consists of a few hundred thousand clones, about 87% of them appearing once. Sequencing was done on a sample of peripheral blood. Receptors were obtained from a woman in her seventies with COVID-19, enrolled during active disease.

The chain carries TRBV5-1 and TRBJ2-7; 9 positions match TRBD1. Losses at the gene ends were 2 bases for V and 0 bases for J; bases not matched to a gene: 6. The CDR3 covers 16 residues. Germline V CDR1 and CDR2: SGHRS, YFSETQ. CDR3 region: CASSFGRDRASYEQYF. CDR3 sequence (DNA): TGCGCCAGCAGCTTCGGGCGGGACAGGGCCTCCTACGAGCAGTACTTC.

This clone was counted only a few times. The CDR3 DNA is TGCAGCGTTGAAGGGGGGGTCACTGAAGCTTTCTTT. Amino acids: CSVEGGVTEAFF. The chain is built from TRBV29-1 and TRBJ1-1, with D maybe TRBD1 (5 bases). Germline CDR1 SQVTM, CDR2 ANQGSEA. Trimming left V 1 base short and J 4 bases short, with 7 bases between. The CDR3 extends over 12 amino acids.

The CDR3 spells CSASVYGYTF. As DNA, the CDR3 is TGCAGTGCTAGTGTATATGGCTACACCTTC. The J gene is TRBJ1-2, the V gene TRBV20-1, with D uncertain. The CDR3 runs 10 residues. Trimming took off 3 bases at V and 5 bases at J, with 4 bases between the two ends. The germline gives CDR1 DFQATT, CDR2 SNEGSKA (reference sequence).

The chain uses TRBV10-3 and TRBJ2-3; 9 bases map to TRBD1. Per germline, CDR1 ENHRY and CDR2 SYGVKD. The CDR3 sequence is 14 residues long. V gave up 10 bases and J gave up 4 bases; unmatched junction bases: 9. The CDR3: CATERDREADTQYF. CDR3 nucleotides: TGTGCCACAGAACGGGACAGGGAGGCAGATACGCAGTATTTT.

The V call is TRBV2, the J call TRBJ1-1; D is possibly TRBD1 (6 bases). Germline CDR1 reads SNHLY; CDR2 reads FYNNEI. The CDR3 has 13 amino acids. V lost 8 bases, J lost 0 bases, and 10 bases lay in between. This CDR3 reads CASVGQMNTEAFF. The DNA of the CDR3 is TGTGCCAGCGTCGGACAGATGAACACTGAAGCTTTCTTT.

In this sample, this clone turned up once. The genes are TRBV13 and TRBJ1-1, with 8 bases matching TRBD1. The CDR3 totals 15 residues. The germline CDR1 and CDR2 sequences are PRHDT and FYEKMQ (reference sequence). J was trimmed by 1 base and V by 5 bases; bases with no gene match: 6. The CDR3 nucleotides are TGTGCCAGCAGCGACAGGGGAATGGGGAACACTGAAGCTTTCTTT. Protein: CASSDRGMGNTEAFF.

The rearrangement links TRBV24-1 to TRBJ1-5; no clear D gene. The CDR3 is 12 residues long. Germline V gene lookup returns CDR1 KGHDR and CDR2 SFDVKD. Deletions cut 7 bases from V and 7 bases from J, with 10 bases between. The CDR3 nucleotides are TGTGCCACCAGCGAAGACGGGCAGCCCCAGCATTTT. Translated, it gives CATSEDGQPQHF.

The sample holds one count of this clone. This chain links TRBV5-5 with TRBJ1-4; D gene uncertain. Trimming left V 1 base short and J 5 bases short, with 18 bases between. There are 17 residues in the CDR3. In germline, CDR1 is SGHKS, CDR2 YYEKEE (reference sequence). The CDR3 reads CASSLLVGRNYNEKLFF. In DNA, the CDR3 is TGTGCCAGCAGCTTGTTAGTAGGGAGGAACTACAATGAAAAACTGTTTTTT.

This chain uses TRBV5-1 with TRBJ2-3; perhaps TRBD1 as D (5 bases). Germline V lookup: CDR1 SGHRS, CDR2 YFSETQ. The V and J ends lost 4 bases and 0 bases respectively, with 15 bases between them. The length of the CDR3 is 16 residues. Written as DNA, the CDR3 is TGCGCCAGCAGCGGGGCAGGGCAAACTAGCACAGATACGCAGTATTTT. As protein: CASSGAGQTSTDTQYF.

The V and J genes are TRBV4-2 and TRBJ1-1; D might be TRBD1 (6 bases). The CDR3 is made up of 14 amino acids. V lost 1 base and J 1 base, leaving 7 bases between the germline ends. In germline, CDR1 is LGHNA, CDR2 YNFKEQ. The CDR3 protein is CASSQGTANTEAFF. The CDR3 DNA reads TGTGCCAGCAGCCAAGGGACAGCGAACACTGAAGCTTTCTTT.

The V gene is TRBV2, the J gene TRBJ1-5; TRBD1 aligns across 8 bases. Germline loops: CDR1 SNHLY, CDR2 FYNNEI. The CDR3 spans 14 residues. J was trimmed by 6 bases and V by 6 bases; bases with no gene match: 7. The CDR3 loop reads CASRTGDRGQPQHF. In nucleotides, the CDR3 is TGTGCCAGCAGGACAGGGGATCGGGGTCAGCCCCAGCATTTT.

This sequence joins TRBV2 and TRBJ1-2; a possible D gene is TRBD1 (6 bases). The CDR3 runs 14 residues. Germline values: CDR1 SNHLY, CDR2 FYNNEI. Trimming shortened V by 7 bases and J by 5 bases, and 17 bases separated the two germline ends. CDR3 in DNA: TGTGCCAGCACCGAAGATCAGGGGCCTTATGGCTACACCTTC. This codes for CASTEDQGPYGYTF.

This clone was recorded once. This chain connects TRBV4-1 to TRBJ1-2, with D unclear. This CDR3 is 15 amino acids long. Deletions cut 5 bases from V and 5 bases from J, with 18 bases between. CDR1 and CDR2 (germline): MGHRA, YSYEKL. The DNA for the CDR3 is TGCGCCAGCAGCGATGTGGGTCCGGGGAGGTATGGCTACACCTTC. Translation: CASSDVGPGRYGYTF.

The rearrangement joins TRBV7-2 to TRBJ1-2; 7 nucleotides line up with TRBD1. V lost 7 bases and J lost 4; bases outside the gene matches: 9. This CDR3 comprises 14 residues. Per the germline V gene, CDR1 is SGHTA and CDR2 is FQGNSA. CDR3 loop: CASTLFTGAYGYTF. The CDR3 DNA reads TGTGCCAGCACCCTGTTCACAGGGGCCTATGGCTACACCTTC.

The V gene is TRBV11-2, the J gene TRBJ2-2, with TRBD2 matching over 8 bases. CDR3 size: 14 residues. The V segment lost 5 bases and the J segment 6 bases; nucleotides outside the gene matches: 5. CDR1 SGHAT and CDR2 FQNNGV come from the germline V gene. Here the CDR3 DNA reads TGTGCCAGCAGCCCAGCGGGAGTACCCGGGGAGCTGTTTTTT. Translated: CASSPAGVPGELFF.

The chain has TRBV7-3 and TRBJ2-7; TRBD1 matches at 8 bases. CDR3 length: 14 amino acids. V shed 5 bases, J shed 4 bases, and the junction held 7 bases outside the gene matches. CDR1 and CDR2 (germline): SGHTA, FQGTGA. The CDR3 DNA reads as TGTGCCAGCAGCCAAGGACAGGGACTGTACGAGCAGTACTTC. It is translated as CASSQGQGLYEQYF.

In its sample, this clone was seen once. This chain connects TRBV18 to TRBJ1-1, with D possibly TRBD1 on 5 matching bases. The length of the CDR3 is 15 residues. Trimming left V 3 bases short and J 2 bases short, with 13 bases between. From germline, CDR1 is KGHSH and CDR2 LQKENI. CDR3 nucleotides: TGTGCCAGCTCACCGGATTCAGGACAAAACACTGAAGCTTTCTTT. It yields the protein CASSPDSGQNTEAFF.

This chain connects TRBV27 to TRBJ2-1; possibly TRBD2 for D (5 bases). The CDR3 contains 16 residues. The germline V gene has CDR1 MNHEY and CDR2 SMNVEV (reference sequence). The ends were cut back, 5 bases at V and 5 bases at J, with 19 bases in the middle. The CDR3 protein is CASSVGLEVSNNEQFF. The CDR3 region has the DNA TGTGCCAGCAGTGTAGGTTTGGAGGTCTCGAACAATGAGCAGTTCTTC.

The J gene is TRBJ1-2, the V gene TRBV6-4; a possible D gene is TRBD1 (6 bases). Germline V gene sequence: CDR1 MRHNA, CDR2 SNTAGT. This CDR3 is 15 amino acids long. V lost 0 bases, J lost 6 bases, and 14 bases lay in between. For the CDR3, the DNA is TGTGCCAGCAGTGACTCAGGGGGTTCTGCGGATGGCTACACCTTC. Amino acid sequence: CASSDSGGSADGYTF.

The rearrangement joins TRBV4-3 to TRBJ2-6, with no clear D. Per germline, CDR1 LGHNA and CDR2 YSLEER. V lost 0 bases and J lost 2, with 5 bases in between. The CDR3 extends over 15 amino acids. CDR3 DNA: TGCGCCAGCAGCCAAGACCTAGCTGGGGCCAACGTCCTGACTTTC. This sequence encodes CASSQDLAGANVLTF.